The rows below give T cell receptor beta chains drawn from one sample of a study of cytomegalovirus exposure and HLA in healthy donors. Assay used: immunoSEQ multiplex PCR; TCRdb lists only in-frame clones, some missing. The data hold over 60,000 clones, with around 95% observed a single time. Sequenced sample: PBMCs. The origin of the receptors is a man younger than 35 in good health and CMV-seropositive. The CDR3 runs from the conserved cysteine through the conserved F or W. Fields, in order: V gene, clone size, J gene, D gene, CDR3 DNA, CDR3 protein. A D gene is named only where the DNA matches it firmly. Expanded clones are given a class, and other clones once, few, many or no size at all.

v_gene: TRBV11-2; abundance: once; j_gene: TRBJ2-7; d_gene: -; CDR3nt: TGTGCCAGCAGCCCGCGGGCTCAAGATAGCTACGAGCAGTACTTC; CDR3aa: CASSPRAQDSYEQYF
v_gene: TRBV7-8; abundance: -; j_gene: TRBJ1-1; d_gene: TRBD1; CDR3nt: TGTGCCAGCAGCTCCTCGGGACAGGGGGTTTCTGAAGCTTTCTTT; CDR3aa: CASSSSGQGVSEAFF
v_gene: TRBV27; abundance: -; j_gene: TRBJ1-4; d_gene: -; CDR3nt: TGTGCCAGCAAAACCACAGGGTCAGCAACTAATGAAAAACTGTTTTTT; CDR3aa: CASKTTGSATNEKLFF
v_gene: TRBV29-1; abundance: -; j_gene: TRBJ1-1; d_gene: -; CDR3nt: TGCAGCATAACGGACAGTAAAGCTTTCTTT; CDR3aa: CSITDSKAFF
v_gene: TRBV7-2; abundance: -; j_gene: TRBJ2-3; d_gene: TRBD2; CDR3nt: TGTGCCAGCAGAGCCCCGGGACTAGCAGCAGATACGCAGTATTTT; CDR3aa: CASRAPGLAADTQYF
v_gene: TRBV2; abundance: -; j_gene: TRBJ2-7; d_gene: -; CDR3nt: TGTGCCACCCACAGGGCCCTTTCCTACGAGCAGTACTTC; CDR3aa: CATHRALSYEQYF
v_gene: TRBV25-1; abundance: -; j_gene: TRBJ2-5; d_gene: -; CDR3nt: TGTGCCAGCAGTGGGGGCGATGTCTCTATTCAAGAGACCCAGTACTTC; CDR3aa: CASSGGDVSIQETQYF
v_gene: TRBV9; abundance: -; j_gene: TRBJ2-1; d_gene: TRBD2; CDR3nt: TGTGCCAGCAGCGCCACTAGCGGGAGTAAGTATGAGCAGTTCTTC; CDR3aa: CASSATSGSKYEQFF
v_gene: TRBV10-3; abundance: -; j_gene: TRBJ2-3; d_gene: -; CDR3nt: TGTGCCATCCAGGGGACGGGTACGCAGTATTTT; CDR3aa: CAIQGTGTQYF
v_gene: TRBV5-1; abundance: -; j_gene: TRBJ2-7; d_gene: TRBD1; CDR3nt: TGCGCCAGCAGCTTCGGCAGGGGGAGAGACGAGCAGTACTTC; CDR3aa: CASSFGRGRDEQYF
v_gene: TRBV2; abundance: -; j_gene: TRBJ2-7; d_gene: -; CDR3nt: TGTGCCAGCAGGATCGGGTCCACCTACGAGCAGTACTTC; CDR3aa: CASRIGSTYEQYF
v_gene: TRBV11-2; abundance: once; j_gene: TRBJ2-7; d_gene: TRBD2; CDR3nt: TGTGCCAGCAGCCCGGCCGGGACTAGCGGGGGGGCAGGGTCCTACGAGCAGTACTTC; CDR3aa: CASSPAGTSGGAGSYEQYF
v_gene: TRBV19; abundance: -; j_gene: TRBJ1-1; d_gene: TRBD1; CDR3nt: TGTGCCAGTAGTACGGGACAGGAGGCCACTGAAGCTTTCTTT; CDR3aa: CASSTGQEATEAFF
v_gene: TRBV5-8; abundance: -; j_gene: TRBJ2-3; d_gene: TRBD2; CDR3nt: TGTGCCAGCAGCTTTTCTATACTAGCGGACCACCTAACCCCCAGAGATACGCAGTATTTT; CDR3aa: CASSFSILADHLTPRDTQYF
v_gene: TRBV7-9; abundance: -; j_gene: TRBJ2-2; d_gene: TRBD1; CDR3nt: TGTGCCAGCAGTACAGGGGGCCTCTTCGGGGAGCTGTTTTTT; CDR3aa: CASSTGGLFGELFF
v_gene: TRBV30; abundance: -; j_gene: TRBJ1-5; d_gene: -; CDR3nt: TGTGCCTGGGCCCCCTGGACAGATAGCAATCAGCCCCAGCATTTT; CDR3aa: CAWAPWTDSNQPQHF
v_gene: TRBV6-1; abundance: -; j_gene: TRBJ2-7; d_gene: TRBD1; CDR3nt: TGTGCCAGCAGTGAAGCGCCGGGACAGGGTTACGAGCAGTACTTC; CDR3aa: CASSEAPGQGYEQYF
v_gene: TRBV4-3; abundance: once; j_gene: TRBJ1-1; d_gene: TRBD1; CDR3nt: TGCGCCAGCAGCCAAGATAAGACAGGGGTTGTTGCCACTGAAGCTTTCTTT; CDR3aa: CASSQDKTGVVATEAFF
v_gene: TRBV29-1; abundance: once; j_gene: TRBJ2-2; d_gene: -; CDR3nt: TGCAGCGTTGAAGTACAGGCCAACACCGGGGAGCTGTTTTTT; CDR3aa: CSVEVQANTGELFF
v_gene: TRBV27; abundance: once; j_gene: TRBJ1-5; d_gene: -; CDR3nt: TGTGCCAGCAGTCCAGGGCGGGGTAATCAGCCCCAGCATTTT; CDR3aa: CASSPGRGNQPQHF
v_gene: TRBV11-3; abundance: -; j_gene: TRBJ2-1; d_gene: TRBD2; CDR3nt: TGTGCCAGCAGCTTGGTGCGGGGGGCGGACAATGAGCAGTTCTTC; CDR3aa: CASSLVRGADNEQFF
v_gene: TRBV29-1; abundance: -; j_gene: TRBJ1-5; d_gene: -; CDR3nt: TGCAGCGCCGTGACAGTTAGCAATCAGCCCCAGCATTTT; CDR3aa: CSAVTVSNQPQHF
v_gene: TRBV5-6; abundance: -; j_gene: TRBJ2-5; d_gene: TRBD1; CDR3nt: TGTGCCAGCAGCCCAACAGGGGGTTGGATCCAAGAGACCCAGTACTTC; CDR3aa: CASSPTGGWIQETQYF
v_gene: TRBV5-8; abundance: -; j_gene: TRBJ1-2; d_gene: -; CDR3nt: TGTGCCAGCAGCCCAGCCCCACAGGGAGCCTATGGCTACACCTTC; CDR3aa: CASSPAPQGAYGYTF
v_gene: TRBV7-2; abundance: -; j_gene: TRBJ2-7; d_gene: TRBD1; CDR3nt: TGTGCCAGCAGCTTAGAGGTCGGACAGGCCTACGAGCAGTACTTC; CDR3aa: CASSLEVGQAYEQYF
v_gene: TRBV28; abundance: -; j_gene: TRBJ1-5; d_gene: TRBD1; CDR3nt: TGTGCCAGCAGTAAACACAGGGGGGTGAACAATCAGCCCCAGCATTTT; CDR3aa: CASSKHRGVNNQPQHF
v_gene: TRBV30; abundance: -; j_gene: TRBJ1-4; d_gene: -; CDR3nt: TGTGCCTGGAGGGAGTATGAAAAACTGTTTTTT; CDR3aa: CAWREYEKLFF
v_gene: TRBV6-1; abundance: -; j_gene: TRBJ1-2; d_gene: TRBD1; CDR3nt: TGTGCCAGCAGTTGGGGGACAGGGATCTATGGCTACACCTTC; CDR3aa: CASSWGTGIYGYTF
v_gene: TRBV5-4; abundance: -; j_gene: TRBJ2-3; d_gene: -; CDR3nt: TGTGCCAGCAGCTCTCACAGAGATACGCAGTATTTT; CDR3aa: CASSSHRDTQYF
v_gene: TRBV6-5; abundance: -; j_gene: TRBJ1-1; d_gene: -; CDR3nt: TGTGCCAGCACCTCTGGGGAGGAGGCTTTCTTT; CDR3aa: CASTSGEEAFF
v_gene: TRBV28; abundance: -; j_gene: TRBJ2-1; d_gene: TRBD2; CDR3nt: TGTGCCAGCAGTTACCATCCCCTCAGGACTAGCGGGAGGCTTGGGAAGCAGTTCTTC; CDR3aa: CASSYHPLRTSGRLGKQFF
v_gene: TRBV6-1; abundance: -; j_gene: TRBJ2-3; d_gene: TRBD2; CDR3nt: TGTGCCAGCAGTGAGAGCGGGAGGAACACAGATACGCAGTATTTT; CDR3aa: CASSESGRNTDTQYF
v_gene: TRBV7-2; abundance: -; j_gene: TRBJ2-2; d_gene: TRBD1; CDR3nt: TGTGCCAGCAGCGCCGGGACAGGGGGCCTCACCGGGGAGCTGTTTTTT; CDR3aa: CASSAGTGGLTGELFF
v_gene: TRBV19; abundance: -; j_gene: TRBJ2-5; d_gene: TRBD2; CDR3nt: TGTGCCAGTAGACTAGCGGGTGGAGAGACCCAGTACTTC; CDR3aa: CASRLAGGETQYF
v_gene: TRBV6-5; abundance: -; j_gene: TRBJ1-5; d_gene: TRBD1; CDR3nt: TGTGCCAGCAGTTCGGGACAGGGGAATCAGCCCCAGCATTTT; CDR3aa: CASSSGQGNQPQHF
v_gene: TRBV12-5; abundance: -; j_gene: TRBJ2-3; d_gene: -; CDR3nt: TGTGCTAGTGGTTTGTTCCGACTTCTATCACAATCCTATACGCAGTATTTT; CDR3aa: CASGLFRLLSQSYTQYF
v_gene: TRBV6-1; abundance: -; j_gene: TRBJ1-2; d_gene: -; CDR3nt: TGTGCCAGCAGCAACAGGGCCTTTGGCGATGGCTACACCTTC; CDR3aa: CASSNRAFGDGYTF
v_gene: TRBV28; abundance: -; j_gene: TRBJ2-1; d_gene: TRBD1; CDR3nt: TGTGCCAGCAGTTCTACTGCCTGGACAGGGCACTCCTACAATGAGCAGTTCTTC; CDR3aa: CASSSTAWTGHSYNEQFF
v_gene: TRBV28; abundance: -; j_gene: TRBJ2-7; d_gene: -; CDR3nt: TGTGCCAGCAGTTTAATAGGGAGAGGCTCCTACGAGCAGTACTTC; CDR3aa: CASSLIGRGSYEQYF
v_gene: TRBV7-8; abundance: -; j_gene: TRBJ2-3; d_gene: -; CDR3nt: TGTGCCAGCAGCTTAGAGGAGAGGTTCACAGATACGCAGTATTTT; CDR3aa: CASSLEERFTDTQYF
v_gene: TRBV10-3; abundance: -; j_gene: TRBJ1-2; d_gene: -; CDR3nt: TGTGCCATCAGTGAGGCAACAGATGGCTACACCTTC; CDR3aa: CAISEATDGYTF
v_gene: TRBV28; abundance: -; j_gene: TRBJ2-7; d_gene: TRBD1; CDR3nt: TGTGCCAGCAGTTTACCCCCTGGACAGGGAGGAGGCGAGCAGTACTTC; CDR3aa: CASSLPPGQGGGEQYF
v_gene: TRBV7-6; abundance: -; j_gene: TRBJ2-1; d_gene: TRBD2; CDR3nt: TGTGCCAGCAGCTTAGAGCTAGCGGGGTTTTCCTACAATGAGCAGTTCTTC; CDR3aa: CASSLELAGFSYNEQFF
v_gene: TRBV2; abundance: -; j_gene: TRBJ1-4; d_gene: TRBD1; CDR3nt: TGTGCCAGCAGTGGGGGAGGACAGGGTGCTGAAAAACTGTTTTTT; CDR3aa: CASSGGGQGAEKLFF
v_gene: TRBV5-5; abundance: -; j_gene: TRBJ2-1; d_gene: -; CDR3nt: TGTGCCAGCAGCGGAGGGACAGCCTCCTACAATGAGCAGTTCTTC; CDR3aa: CASSGGTASYNEQFF
v_gene: TRBV28; abundance: -; j_gene: TRBJ1-3; d_gene: -; CDR3nt: TGTGCCAGCAGTTTAGGAGGAATCCCTGGAAACACCATATATTTT; CDR3aa: CASSLGGIPGNTIYF
v_gene: TRBV30; abundance: -; j_gene: TRBJ1-1; d_gene: -; CDR3nt: TGTGCCTGGAGTCCACTTCCGAACACTGAAGCTTTCTTT; CDR3aa: CAWSPLPNTEAFF
v_gene: TRBV6-1; abundance: -; j_gene: TRBJ1-1; d_gene: -; CDR3nt: TGTGCCAGCAGTGAAGCAGGAGGGACGGCAGCTTTCTTT; CDR3aa: CASSEAGGTAAFF